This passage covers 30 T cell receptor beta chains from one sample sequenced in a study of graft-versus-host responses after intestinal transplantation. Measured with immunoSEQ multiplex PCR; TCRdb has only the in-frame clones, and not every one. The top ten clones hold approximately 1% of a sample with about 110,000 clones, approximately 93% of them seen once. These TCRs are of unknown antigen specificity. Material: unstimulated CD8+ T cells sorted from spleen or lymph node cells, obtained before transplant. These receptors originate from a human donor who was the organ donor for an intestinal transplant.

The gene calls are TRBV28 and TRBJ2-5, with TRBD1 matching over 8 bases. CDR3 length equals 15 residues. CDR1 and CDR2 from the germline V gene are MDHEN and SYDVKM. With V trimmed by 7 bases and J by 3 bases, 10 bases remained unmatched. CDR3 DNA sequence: TGTGCCAGCAAGAACAGGGGGTTAGGTGAAGAGACCCAGTACTTC. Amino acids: CASKNRGLGEETQYF.

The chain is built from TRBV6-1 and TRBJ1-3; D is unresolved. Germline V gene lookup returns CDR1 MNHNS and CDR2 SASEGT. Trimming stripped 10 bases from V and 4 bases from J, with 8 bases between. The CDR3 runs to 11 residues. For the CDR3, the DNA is TGTGCCAACGGGAGGGGAAACACCATATATTTT. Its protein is CANGRGNTIYF.

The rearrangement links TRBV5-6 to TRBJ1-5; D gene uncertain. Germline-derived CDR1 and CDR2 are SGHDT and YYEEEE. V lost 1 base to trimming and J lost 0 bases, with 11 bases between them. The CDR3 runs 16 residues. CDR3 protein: CASSLMGSNSNQPQHF. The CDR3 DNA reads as TGTGCCAGCAGCTTGATGGGCAGTAATAGCAATCAGCCCCAGCATTTT.

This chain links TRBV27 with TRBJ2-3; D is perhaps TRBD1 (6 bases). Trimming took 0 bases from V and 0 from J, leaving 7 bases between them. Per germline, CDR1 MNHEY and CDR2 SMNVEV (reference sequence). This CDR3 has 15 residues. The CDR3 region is CASSLSGQSTDTQYF. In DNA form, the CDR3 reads TGTGCCAGCAGTTTATCCGGACAGAGCACAGATACGCAGTATTTT.

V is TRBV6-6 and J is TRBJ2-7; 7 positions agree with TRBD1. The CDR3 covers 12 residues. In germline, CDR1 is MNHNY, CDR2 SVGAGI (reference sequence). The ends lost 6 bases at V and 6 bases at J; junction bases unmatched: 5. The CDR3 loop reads CASSPTGTEQYF. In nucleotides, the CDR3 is TGTGCCAGCAGCCCGACAGGGACCGAGCAGTACTTC.

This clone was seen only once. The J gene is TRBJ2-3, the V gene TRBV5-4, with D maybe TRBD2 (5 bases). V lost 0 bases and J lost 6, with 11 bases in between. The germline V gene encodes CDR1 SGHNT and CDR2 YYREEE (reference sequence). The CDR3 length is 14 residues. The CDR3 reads CASSLGLAPDTQYF. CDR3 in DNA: TGTGCCAGCAGCTTGGGTCTAGCCCCCGATACGCAGTATTTT.

The CDR3 DNA follows: TGTGCCAGTAGTCACGGGACTGCCGCAACTAATGAAAAACTGTTTTTT. Protein product: CASSHGTAATNEKLFF. V and J are TRBV19 and TRBJ1-4, with D possibly being TRBD1 (5 bases). This CDR3 is built from 16 residues. Deletions cut 5 bases from V and 0 bases from J, with 13 bases between. From germline, CDR1 is LNHDA and CDR2 SQIVND (reference sequence).

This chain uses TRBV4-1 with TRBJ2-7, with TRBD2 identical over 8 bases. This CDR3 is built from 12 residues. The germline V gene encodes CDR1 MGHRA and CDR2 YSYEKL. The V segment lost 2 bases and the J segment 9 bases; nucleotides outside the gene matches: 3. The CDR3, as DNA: TGCGCCAGCAGCCAAACGAGCGGGAGGCAGTACTTC. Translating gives CASSQTSGRQYF.

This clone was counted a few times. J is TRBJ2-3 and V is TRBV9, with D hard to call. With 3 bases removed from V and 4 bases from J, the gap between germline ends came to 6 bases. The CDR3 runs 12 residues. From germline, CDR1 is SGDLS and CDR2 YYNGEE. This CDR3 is CASSDGPDTQYF. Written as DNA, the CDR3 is TGTGCCAGCAGCGACGGCCCAGATACGCAGTATTTT.

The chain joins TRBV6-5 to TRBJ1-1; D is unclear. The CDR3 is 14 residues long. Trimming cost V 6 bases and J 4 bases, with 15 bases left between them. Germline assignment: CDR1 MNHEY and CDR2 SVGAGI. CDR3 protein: CASSPSPGITEAFF. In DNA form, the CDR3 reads TGTGCCAGCAGCCCCTCACCCGGTATCACTGAAGCTTTCTTT.

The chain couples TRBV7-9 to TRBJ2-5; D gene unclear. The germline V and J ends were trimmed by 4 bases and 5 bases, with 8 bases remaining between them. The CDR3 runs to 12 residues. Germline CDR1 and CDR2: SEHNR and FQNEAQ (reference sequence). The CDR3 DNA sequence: TGTGCCAGCAGCTCGCCTCAGGAGACCCAGTACTTC. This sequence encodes CASSSPQETQYF.

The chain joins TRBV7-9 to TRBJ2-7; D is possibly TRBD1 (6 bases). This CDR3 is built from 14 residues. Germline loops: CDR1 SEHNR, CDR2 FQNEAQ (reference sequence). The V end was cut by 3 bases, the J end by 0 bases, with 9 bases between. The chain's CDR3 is CASSFWDTSYEQYF. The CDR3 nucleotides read TGTGCCAGCAGCTTTTGGGACACCTCCTACGAGCAGTACTTC.

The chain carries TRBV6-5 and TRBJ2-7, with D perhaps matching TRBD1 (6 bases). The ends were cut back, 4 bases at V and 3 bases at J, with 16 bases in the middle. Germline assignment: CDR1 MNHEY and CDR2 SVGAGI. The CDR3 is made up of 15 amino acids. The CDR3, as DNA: TGTGCCAGCAGTTCCATGTTAGGGGGTCTCTACGAGCAGTACTTC. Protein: CASSSMLGGLYEQYF.

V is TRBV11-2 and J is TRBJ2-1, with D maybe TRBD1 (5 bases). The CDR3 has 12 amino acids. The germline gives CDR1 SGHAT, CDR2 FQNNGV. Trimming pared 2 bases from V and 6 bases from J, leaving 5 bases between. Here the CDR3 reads CASSLQGNEQFF. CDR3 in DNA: TGTGCCAGCAGCTTACAGGGCAATGAGCAGTTCTTC.

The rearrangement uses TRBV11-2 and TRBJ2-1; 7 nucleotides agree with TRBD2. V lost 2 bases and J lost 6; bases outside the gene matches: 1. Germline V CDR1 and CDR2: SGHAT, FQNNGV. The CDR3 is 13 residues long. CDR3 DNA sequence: TGTGCCAGCAGCTTAACGGGAGGCAATGAGCAGTTCTTC. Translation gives CASSLTGGNEQFF. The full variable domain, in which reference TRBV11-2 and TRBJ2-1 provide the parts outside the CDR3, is EAGVAQSPRYKIIEKRQSVAFWCNPISGHATLYWYQQILGQGPKLLIQFQNNGVVDDSQLPKDRFSAERLKGVDSTLKIQPAKLEDSAVYLCASSLTGGNEQFFGPGTRLTVL.

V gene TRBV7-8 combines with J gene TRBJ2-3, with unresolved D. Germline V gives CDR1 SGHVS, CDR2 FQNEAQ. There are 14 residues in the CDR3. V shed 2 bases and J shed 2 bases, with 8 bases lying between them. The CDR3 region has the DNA TGTGCCAGCAGCTTAACCGGAACCACAGATACGCAGTATTTT. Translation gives CASSLTGTTDTQYF.

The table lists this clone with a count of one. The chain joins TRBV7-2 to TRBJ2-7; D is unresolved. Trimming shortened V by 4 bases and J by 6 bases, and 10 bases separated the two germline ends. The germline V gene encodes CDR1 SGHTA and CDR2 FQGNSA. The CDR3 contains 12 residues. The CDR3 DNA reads TGTGCCAGCAGCTCCCAATCGGGCGAGCAGTACTTC. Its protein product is CASSSQSGEQYF.

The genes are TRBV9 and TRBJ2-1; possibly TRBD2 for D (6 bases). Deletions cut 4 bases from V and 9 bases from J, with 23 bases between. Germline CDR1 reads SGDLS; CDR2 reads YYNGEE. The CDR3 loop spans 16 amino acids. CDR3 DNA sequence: TGTGCCAGCAGCCAGACGGAGGGGCTCGGAGGGAGTGAGCAGTTCTTC. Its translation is CASSQTEGLGGSEQFF.

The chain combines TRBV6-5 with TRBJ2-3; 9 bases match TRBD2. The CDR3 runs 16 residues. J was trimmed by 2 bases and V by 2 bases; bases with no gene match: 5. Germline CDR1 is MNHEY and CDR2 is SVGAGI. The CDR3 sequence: CASSYKASGTTDTQYF. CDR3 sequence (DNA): TGTGCCAGCAGTTACAAGGCTAGCGGGACCACAGATACGCAGTATTTT.

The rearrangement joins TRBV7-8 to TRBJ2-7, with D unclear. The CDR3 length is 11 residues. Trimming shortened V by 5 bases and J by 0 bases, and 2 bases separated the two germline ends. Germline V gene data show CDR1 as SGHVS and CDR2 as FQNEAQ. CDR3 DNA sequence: TGTGCCAGCAGCGACTCCTACGAGCAGTACTTC. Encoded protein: CASSDSYEQYF.

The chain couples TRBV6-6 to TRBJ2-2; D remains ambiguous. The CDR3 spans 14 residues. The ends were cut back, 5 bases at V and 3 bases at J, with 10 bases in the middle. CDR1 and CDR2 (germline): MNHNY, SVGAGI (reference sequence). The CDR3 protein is CASSKRADTGELFF. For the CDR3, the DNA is TGTGCCAGCAGTAAAAGGGCGGACACCGGGGAGCTGTTTTTT.

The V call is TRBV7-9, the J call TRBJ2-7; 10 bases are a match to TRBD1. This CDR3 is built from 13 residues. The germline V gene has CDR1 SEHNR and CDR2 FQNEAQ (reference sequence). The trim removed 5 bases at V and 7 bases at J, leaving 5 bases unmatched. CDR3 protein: CASSRDRGYEQYF. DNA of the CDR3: TGTGCCAGCAGCCGGGACAGGGGATATGAGCAGTACTTC.

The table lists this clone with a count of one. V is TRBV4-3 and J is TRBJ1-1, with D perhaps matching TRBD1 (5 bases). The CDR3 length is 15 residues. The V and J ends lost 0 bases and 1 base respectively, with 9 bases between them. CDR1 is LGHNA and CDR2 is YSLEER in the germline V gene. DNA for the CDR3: TGCGCCAGCAGCCAAGATCGGGGCGGGAACACTGAAGCTTTCTTT. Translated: CASSQDRGGNTEAFF.

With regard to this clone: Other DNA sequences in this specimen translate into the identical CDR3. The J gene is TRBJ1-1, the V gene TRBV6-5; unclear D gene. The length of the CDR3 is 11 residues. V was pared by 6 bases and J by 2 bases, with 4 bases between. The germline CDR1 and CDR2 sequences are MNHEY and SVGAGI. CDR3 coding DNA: TGTGCCAGCAGGCTAAACACTGAAGCTTTCTTT. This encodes CASRLNTEAFF.

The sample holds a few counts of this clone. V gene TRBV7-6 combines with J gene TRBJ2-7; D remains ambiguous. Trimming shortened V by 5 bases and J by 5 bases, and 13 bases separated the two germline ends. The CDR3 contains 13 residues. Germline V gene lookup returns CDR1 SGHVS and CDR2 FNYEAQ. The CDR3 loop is CASSLSPWHEQYF. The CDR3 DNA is TGTGCCAGCAGCCTCTCCCCCTGGCACGAGCAGTACTTC.

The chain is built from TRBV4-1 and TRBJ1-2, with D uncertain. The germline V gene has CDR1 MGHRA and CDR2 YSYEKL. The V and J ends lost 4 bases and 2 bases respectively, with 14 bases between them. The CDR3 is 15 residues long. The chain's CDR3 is CASSPSATLNYGYTF. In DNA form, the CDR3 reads TGCGCCAGCAGCCCCTCGGCAACCCTAAACTATGGCTACACCTTC.

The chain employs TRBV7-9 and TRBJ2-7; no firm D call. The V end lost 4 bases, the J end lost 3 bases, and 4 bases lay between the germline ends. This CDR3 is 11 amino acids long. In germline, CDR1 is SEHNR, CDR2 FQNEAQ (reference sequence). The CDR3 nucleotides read TGTGCCAGCAGCTCCGACTACGAGCAGTACTTC. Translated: CASSSDYEQYF.

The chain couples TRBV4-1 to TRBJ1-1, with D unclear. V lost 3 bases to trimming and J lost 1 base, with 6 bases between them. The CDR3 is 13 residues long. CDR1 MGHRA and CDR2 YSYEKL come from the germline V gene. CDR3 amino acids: CASSHKANTEAFF. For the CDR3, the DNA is TGCGCCAGCAGCCACAAGGCGAACACTGAAGCTTTCTTT.

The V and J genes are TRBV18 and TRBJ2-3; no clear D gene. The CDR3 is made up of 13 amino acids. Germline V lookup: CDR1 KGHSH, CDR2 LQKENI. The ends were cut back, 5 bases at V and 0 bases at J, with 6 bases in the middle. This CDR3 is CASSLPSTDTQYF. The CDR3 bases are TGTGCCAGCTCATTACCTAGCACAGATACGCAGTATTTT.

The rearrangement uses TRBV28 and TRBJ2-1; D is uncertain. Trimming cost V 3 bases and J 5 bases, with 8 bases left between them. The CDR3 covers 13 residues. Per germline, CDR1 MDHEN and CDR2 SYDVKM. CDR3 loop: CASSLGLDNEQFF. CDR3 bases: TGTGCCAGCAGTTTGGGCTTAGACAATGAGCAGTTCTTC.